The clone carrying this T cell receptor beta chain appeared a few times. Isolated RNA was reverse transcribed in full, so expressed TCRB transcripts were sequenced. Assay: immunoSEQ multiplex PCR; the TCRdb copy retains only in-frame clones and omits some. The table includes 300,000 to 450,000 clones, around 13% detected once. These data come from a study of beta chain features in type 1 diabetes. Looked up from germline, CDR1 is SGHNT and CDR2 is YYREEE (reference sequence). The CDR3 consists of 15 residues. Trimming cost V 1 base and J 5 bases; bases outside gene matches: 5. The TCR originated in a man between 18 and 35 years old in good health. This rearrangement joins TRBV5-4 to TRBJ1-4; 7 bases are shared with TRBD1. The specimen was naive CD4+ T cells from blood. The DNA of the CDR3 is TGTGCCAGCAGCTTGTTGGCAGGGGGGAATGAAAAACTGTTTTTT. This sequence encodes CASSLLAGGNEKLFF. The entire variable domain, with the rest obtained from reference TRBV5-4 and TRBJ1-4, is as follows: ETGVTQSPTHLIKTRGQQVTLRCSSQSGHNTVSWYQQALGQGPQFIFQYYREEENGRGNFPPRFSGLQFPNYSSELNVNALELDDSALYLCASSLLAGGNEKLFFGSGTQLSVL.